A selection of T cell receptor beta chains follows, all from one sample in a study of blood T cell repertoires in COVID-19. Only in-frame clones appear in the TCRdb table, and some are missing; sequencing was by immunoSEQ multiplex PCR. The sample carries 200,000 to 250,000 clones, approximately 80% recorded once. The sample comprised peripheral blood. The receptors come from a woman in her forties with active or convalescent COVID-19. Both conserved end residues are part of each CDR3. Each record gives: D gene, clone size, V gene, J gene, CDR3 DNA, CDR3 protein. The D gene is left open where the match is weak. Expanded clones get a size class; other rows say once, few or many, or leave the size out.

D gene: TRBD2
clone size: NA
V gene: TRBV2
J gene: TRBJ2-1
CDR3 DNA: TGTGCCAGCAGTGAAGAGCGGGGGACACACAATGAGCAGTTCTTC
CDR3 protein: CASSEERGTHNEQFF

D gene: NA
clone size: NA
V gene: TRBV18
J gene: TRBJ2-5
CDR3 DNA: TGTGCCAGCTCACGGAGCCAGGGTGGGGAGACCCAGTACTTC
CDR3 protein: CASSRSQGGETQYF

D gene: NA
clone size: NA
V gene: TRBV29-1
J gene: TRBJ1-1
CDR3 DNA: TGCAGCGTTGCTGGGAGAGATGGCACTGAAGCTTTCTTT
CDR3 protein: CSVAGRDGTEAFF

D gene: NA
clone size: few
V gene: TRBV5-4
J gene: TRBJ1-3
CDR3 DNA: TGTGCCAGCAGTCGGACAGACAGAAACACCATATATTTT
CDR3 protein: CASSRTDRNTIYF

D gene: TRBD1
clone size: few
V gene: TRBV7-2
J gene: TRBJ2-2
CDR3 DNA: TGTGCCAGCAGATCGGACAGGGGAATCGGGGAGCTGTTTTTT
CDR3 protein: CASRSDRGIGELFF

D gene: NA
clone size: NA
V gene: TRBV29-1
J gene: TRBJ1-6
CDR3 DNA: TGCAGCGTTGGATTGGGGGGTAATTCACCCCTCCACTTT
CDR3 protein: CSVGLGGNSPLHF

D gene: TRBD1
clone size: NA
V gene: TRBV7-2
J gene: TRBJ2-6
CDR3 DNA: TGTGCCAGCAGTCGTACAGGGGGACCTGGGGCCAACGTCCTGACTTTC
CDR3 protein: CASSRTGGPGANVLTF

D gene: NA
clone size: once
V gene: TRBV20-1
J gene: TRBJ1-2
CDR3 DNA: TGCAGCCCAGGGGGCTACACCTTC
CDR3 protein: CSPGGYTF

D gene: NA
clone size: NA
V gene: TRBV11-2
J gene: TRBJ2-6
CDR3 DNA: TGTGCCAGCAGCCCCGGGTGGCGGGAATTGAGCTCTGGGGCCAACGTCCTGACTTTC
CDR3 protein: CASSPGWRELSSGANVLTF

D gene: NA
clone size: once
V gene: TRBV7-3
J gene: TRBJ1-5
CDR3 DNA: TGTGCCAGCAGCTTAACGCAGGGTCAGCCCCAGCATTTT
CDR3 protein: CASSLTQGQPQHF

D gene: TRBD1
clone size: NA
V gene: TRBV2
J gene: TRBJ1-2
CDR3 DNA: TGTGCCAGCAGCCCGGGACAGAACTATGGCTACACCTTC
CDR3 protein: CASSPGQNYGYTF

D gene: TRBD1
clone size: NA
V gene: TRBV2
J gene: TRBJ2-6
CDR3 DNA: TGTGCCAGCAGTCGGGACAGCTCTGGGGCCAACGTCCTGACTTTC
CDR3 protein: CASSRDSSGANVLTF

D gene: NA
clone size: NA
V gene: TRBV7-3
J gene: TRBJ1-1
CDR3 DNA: TGTGCCAGCAGCTCAGTGGGGGGCACTGAAGCTTTCTTT
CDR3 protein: CASSSVGGTEAFF

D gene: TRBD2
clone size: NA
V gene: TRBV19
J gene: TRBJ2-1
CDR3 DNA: TGTGCCAGTAGTATAGGCGGGACTAGCAGGGACAATGAGCAGTTCTTC
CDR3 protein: CASSIGGTSRDNEQFF

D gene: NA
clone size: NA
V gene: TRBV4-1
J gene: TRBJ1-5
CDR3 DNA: TGCGCCAGCAGCCAAGCACCAGGAATGAATCAGCCCCAGCATTTT
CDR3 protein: CASSQAPGMNQPQHF

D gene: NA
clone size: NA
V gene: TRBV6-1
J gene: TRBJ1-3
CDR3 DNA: TGTGCCAGCAGTGAAGCGGGGGGTTACAACGGAAACACCATATATTTT
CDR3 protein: CASSEAGGYNGNTIYF

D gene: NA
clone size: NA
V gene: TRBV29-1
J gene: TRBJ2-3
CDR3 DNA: TGCAGCGTTGATCATCAGGGTAGAACAGATACGCAGTATTTT
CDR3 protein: CSVDHQGRTDTQYF

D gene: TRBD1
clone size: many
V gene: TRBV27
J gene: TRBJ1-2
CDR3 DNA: TGTGCCAGCAGTTTACTCACGGCGACAGGGGGAAACTATGGCTACACCTTC
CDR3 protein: CASSLLTATGGNYGYTF

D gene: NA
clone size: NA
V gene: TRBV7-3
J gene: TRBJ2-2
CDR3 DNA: TGTGCCAGCAGCGTCGAGGGGGCCGGGGAGCTGTTTTTT
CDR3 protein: CASSVEGAGELFF

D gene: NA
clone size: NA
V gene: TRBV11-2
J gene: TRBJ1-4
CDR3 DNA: TGTGCCAGCAGCACCCCATGGGGAGACGGAGAAAAACTGTTTTTT
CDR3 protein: CASSTPWGDGEKLFF

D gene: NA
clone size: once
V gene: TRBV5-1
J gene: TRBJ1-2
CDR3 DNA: TGCGCCAGCAGCAGCACTAAACAGGGAAACTATGGCTACACCTTC
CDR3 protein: CASSSTKQGNYGYTF

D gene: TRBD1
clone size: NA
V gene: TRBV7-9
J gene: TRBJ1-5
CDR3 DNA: TGTGCCAGCAGCCAGGGGGGAGTAGGGAATCAGCCCCAGCATTTT
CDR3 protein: CASSQGGVGNQPQHF

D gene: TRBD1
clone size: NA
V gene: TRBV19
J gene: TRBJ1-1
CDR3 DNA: TGTGCCAGTAGATCCCGGGACAGGGACACTGAAGCTTTCTTT
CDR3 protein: CASRSRDRDTEAFF

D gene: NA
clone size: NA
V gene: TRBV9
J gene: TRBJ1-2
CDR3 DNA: TGTGCCAGCAGCGTAGAGGAAGGGGAGGCCTATGGCTACACCTTC
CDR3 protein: CASSVEEGEAYGYTF

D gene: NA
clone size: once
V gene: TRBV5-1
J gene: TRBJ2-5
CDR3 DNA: TGCGCCAGCAGCATACGGGACACTGAAGAGACCCAGTACTTC
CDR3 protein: CASSIRDTEETQYF

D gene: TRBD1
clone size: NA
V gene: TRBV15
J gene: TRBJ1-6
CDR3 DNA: TGTGCCACCAGCAGAGATACGGGACAGGGGAATTCACCCCTCCACTTT
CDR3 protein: CATSRDTGQGNSPLHF

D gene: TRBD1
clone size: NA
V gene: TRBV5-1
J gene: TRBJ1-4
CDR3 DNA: TGCGCCAGCAGCAGGGGACAGGGAAATGAAAAACTGTTTTTT
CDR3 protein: CASSRGQGNEKLFF

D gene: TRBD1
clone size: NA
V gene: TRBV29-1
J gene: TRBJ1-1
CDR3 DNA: TGCAGCGTAGGGACAGGGATATCTGAAGCTTTCTTT
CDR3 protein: CSVGTGISEAFF

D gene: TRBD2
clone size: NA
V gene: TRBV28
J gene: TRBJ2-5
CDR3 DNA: TGTGCCAGCAGTTTTGGACTAGCGGGGGGGCAAGAGACCCAGTACTTC
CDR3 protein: CASSFGLAGGQETQYF

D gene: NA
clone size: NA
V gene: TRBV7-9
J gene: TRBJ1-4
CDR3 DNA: TGTGCCAGCAGCTTAGAAGCCGCAACTAATGAAAAACTGTTTTTT
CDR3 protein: CASSLEAATNEKLFF

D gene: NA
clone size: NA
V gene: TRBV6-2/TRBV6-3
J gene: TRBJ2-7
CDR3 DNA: TGTGCCAGCAGCCTCAGGGTTTACTACGAGCAGTACTTC
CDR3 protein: CASSLRVYYEQYF

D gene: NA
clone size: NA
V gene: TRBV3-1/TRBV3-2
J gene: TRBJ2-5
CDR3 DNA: TGTGCCAGCAGCCCTAGGAGGGAGTTACAAGAGACCCAGTACTTC
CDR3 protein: CASSPRRELQETQYF

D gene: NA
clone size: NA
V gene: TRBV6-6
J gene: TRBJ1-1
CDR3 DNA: TGTGCCAGCTCTCGTCGAGTGAACACTGAAGCTTTCTTT
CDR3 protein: CASSRRVNTEAFF

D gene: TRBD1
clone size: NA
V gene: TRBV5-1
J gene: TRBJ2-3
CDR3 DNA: TGCGCCAGCAGCTTACAGGACCCACAGGGGCCAGATACGCAGTATTTT
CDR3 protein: CASSLQDPQGPDTQYF

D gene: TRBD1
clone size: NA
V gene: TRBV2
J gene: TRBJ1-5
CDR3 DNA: TGTGCCAGCAGGACAGGGGTGGGGCAGCCCCAGCATTTT
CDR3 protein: CASRTGVGQPQHF

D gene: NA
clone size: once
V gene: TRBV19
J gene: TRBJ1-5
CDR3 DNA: TGTGCCAGTAGTATAGTAGGAGGGAGCAATCAGCCCCAGCATTTT
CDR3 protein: CASSIVGGSNQPQHF

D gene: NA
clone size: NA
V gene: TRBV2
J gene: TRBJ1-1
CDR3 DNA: TGTGCCAGCGATACGTTTGCTCCGGGCACTGAAGCTTTCTTT
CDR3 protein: CASDTFAPGTEAFF

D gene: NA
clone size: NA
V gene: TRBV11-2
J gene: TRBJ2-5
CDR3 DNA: TGTGCCAGCAGCCCAGGAAGGGGGGAGACCCAGTACTTC
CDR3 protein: CASSPGRGETQYF

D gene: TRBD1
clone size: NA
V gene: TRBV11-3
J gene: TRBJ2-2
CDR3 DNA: TGTGCCAGCAGCTTACAGGGGGCCGGGGAGCTGTTTTTT
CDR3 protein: CASSLQGAGELFF

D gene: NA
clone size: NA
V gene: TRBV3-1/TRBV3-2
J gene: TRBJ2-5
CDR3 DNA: TGTGCCAGCAGCCAGGCAGGGCAGGGAGAGACCCAGTACTTC
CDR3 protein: CASSQAGQGETQYF

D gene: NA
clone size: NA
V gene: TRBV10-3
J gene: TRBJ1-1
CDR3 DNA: TGTGCCATCAGTCTCCCGGGGAGAACTGAAGCTTTCTTT
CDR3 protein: CAISLPGRTEAFF

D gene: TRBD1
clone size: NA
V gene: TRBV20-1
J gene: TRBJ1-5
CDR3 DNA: TGCAGTGCTAGTAGAGACAGGGGCCTTAATCAGCCCCAGCATTTT
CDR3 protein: CSASRDRGLNQPQHF